The present T cell receptor (beta chain) was sequenced within a study of shared clonotypes between healthy human individuals. Using immunoSEQ multiplex PCR, the repertoire was profiled, and TCRdb retains in-frame clones only, with some absent. This sample carries more than 400,000 clones, about 96% of them seen once, and the ten largest clones take 0.06%. The germline V gene encodes CDR1 KGHSH and CDR2 LQKENI. The CDR3 runs to 17 residues. V lost 3 bases and J lost 0; bases outside the gene matches: 7. The chain is built from TRBV18 and TRBJ1-4; the match to TRBD1 covers 7 bases. The sample was naive CD4+ T cells sorted from blood. Noted subset: CD45RA+ positively selected. The sequence came from a woman younger than 45 in good health. CDR3 amino acids: CASSPSGGFATNEKLFF. DNA for the CDR3: TGTGCCAGCTCACCTTCAGGGGGATTCGCAACTAATGAAAAACTGTTTTTT.